The subject of this entry is one T cell receptor beta chain. The sample comes from a study of blood T cell repertoires in COVID-19. Study-wide context: Some COVID-19 samples were acute and others convalescent; all came from the United States, Italy and Spain. From T cells, B-cell-depleted T cells, or PBMCs came the material, which was cDNA or gDNA.

Methods used by the authors: Amplifying reference gene primers gave estimates of nucleated cell counts. Produced via immunoSEQ multiplex PCR; TCRdb's table is partial and in-frame only. V, J and clone size are those of that table, while D and trimming were read from the DNA. The sample records under 200,000 clones, about 85% being singletons. The CDR3 totals 15 residues. Germline V lookup: CDR1 SGHTA, CDR2 FQGNSA. Deletions cut 4 bases from V and 5 bases from J, with 17 bases between. The receptor was isolated from an elderly woman with acute or convalescent COVID-19. The chain joins TRBV7-2 to TRBJ1-1, with D maybe TRBD1 (6 bases). The sample comprised peripheral blood. This CDR3 is CASSSQADRETEAFF. The DNA of the CDR3 is TGTGCCAGCAGCTCCCAGGCGGACAGAGAGACTGAAGCTTTCTTT.